These T cell receptor beta chains were read from a single sample in a study of prognosis after radiotherapy for stage I lung cancer. TCRdb used MiXCR to reprocess the multiplex PCR reads, holding one entry per CDR3 protein. The data contain tens of thousands of distinct CDR3 sequences, more than 45% of them singletons. Specimen: PBMCs, collected before or after stereotactic body radiation therapy (not recorded which). The receptors stem from a donor aged 50 or older with non-small cell lung cancer. The CDR3 runs from the conserved cysteine through the conserved F or W. A D gene is named only where the DNA matches it firmly. Size is stated for part of the rows, as once, few or many counts, or as a class when the clone is expanded.

>TRBJ2-1|TRBV7-2|-|-
TGTGCCAGCAGCTTAGTATCGGGACTCCACAATGAGCAGTTCTTC
CASSLVSGLHNEQFF
>TRBJ2-7|TRBV20-1|-|-
TGCAGTGCTAAACACAGGGCGGGCCCCTCCTACGAGCAGTACTTC
CSAKHRAGPSYEQYF
>TRBJ2-7|TRBV28|-|-
TGTGCCAGCAGTCTCGAAGTTGACAACTTCTACGAGCAGTACTTC
CASSLEVDNFYEQYF
>TRBJ1-5|TRBV6-1|-|TRBD1
TGTTCCAGCAGTAGTGGACAGGAGAATCAGCCCCAGCATTTT
CSSSSGQENQPQHF
>TRBJ2-1|TRBV20-1|many|-
TGCAGTGCTAGTTGGACAGTGAAGTACAATGAGCAGTTCTTC
CSASWTVKYNEQFF
>TRBJ2-6|TRBV4-3|-|-
TGCGCCAGCAGCCAAGATAGAGGGGCAGGGGCTTGGGCCAACGTCCTGACTTTC
CASSQDRGAGAWANVLTF
>TRBJ2-7|TRBV6-2/TRBV6-3|-|TRBD1
TGTGCCAGCAGTTACACCGCCGGGACAGGGCCTCTAGGTGGGGTCAACGAGCAGTACTTC
CASSYTAGTGPLGGVNEQYF
>TRBJ2-7|TRBV6-5|medium-sized|-
TGTGCCAGCAGTTACGCTAGCTTCTACGAGCAGTACTTC
CASSYASFYEQYF
>TRBJ1-1|TRBV28|many|-
TGTGCCAGCAGTTTAATAATCGGGCCCGAGAAGGCTTTCTTT
CASSLIIGPEKAFF
>TRBJ2-2|TRBV19|many|-
TGTGCCAGTAGCGGGACTACCGGGGAGCTGTTTTTT
CASSGTTGELFF
>TRBJ1-4|TRBV13|many|TRBD1
TGTGCCAGCAGCTCCGGACAGGGGGTTGCAACTAATGAAAAACTGTTTTTT
CASSSGQGVATNEKLFF
>TRBJ1-4|TRBV7-2|many|TRBD1
TGTGCCAGCAGCTTGGACAGGGGAACGAATGAAAAACTGTTTTTT
CASSLDRGTNEKLFF
>TRBJ1-1|TRBV18|many|-
TGTGCCAGCTCACCAATGGGGGAGGGAACTGAAGCTTTCTTT
CASSPMGEGTEAFF
>TRBJ2-1|TRBV7-9|-|TRBD2
TGTGCCAGCGGTAGCGGGACTGGGCAGAATGAGCAGTTCTTC
CASGSGTGQNEQFF
>TRBJ1-1|TRBV20-1|many|TRBD1
TGCAGTGCTTCCACCGGGACAGGGGGCCTCACTGAAGCTTTCTTT
CSASTGTGGLTEAFF
>TRBJ1-1|TRBV7-9|many|-
TGTGCCAGCAGCCCACCAGGGGCAGGGGACACTGAAGCTTTCTTT
CASSPPGAGDTEAFF
>TRBJ2-3|TRBV9|many|TRBD2
TGTGCCAGCAGCGTAGCTCTAGCGGGGGGAGCAGATACGCAGTATTTT
CASSVALAGGADTQYF
>TRBJ2-7|TRBV6-2/TRBV6-3|few|TRBD2
TGTGCCAGCAGAACATACTCTATCGGGAGGGCCGTTTTC
CASRTYSIGRAVF
>TRBJ2-3|TRBV20-1|-|TRBD2
TGCAGTGCTAGGGGGGAGGGCGGCCCAGATACGCAGTATTTT
CSARGEGGPDTQYF
>TRBJ2-2|TRBV29-1|many|-
TGCAGCGTTGTGACCTTGGGGAACACCGGGGAGCTGTTTTTT
CSVVTLGNTGELFF
>TRBJ2-7|TRBV7-8|many|-
TGTGCCAGCAGCTTAGTGATCCACGAGCAGTACTTC
CASSLVIHEQYF
>TRBJ1-1|TRBV28|-|-
TGTGCCAGCAGTCCCTCGGACATGGTGAACACTGAATCTTTCTTT
CASSPSDMVNTESFF
>TRBJ1-2|TRBV9|-|-
TGTGCCAGAAGAACACGGGACAAGGCCCCTCTTTTCTACACCTTC
CARRTRDKAPLFYTF
>TRBJ2-7|TRBV11-3|many|-
TGTGCCAGCAGCTTATGGTCGTCTATGGTCTACGAGCAGTACTTC
CASSLWSSMVYEQYF
>TRBJ2-1|TRBV15|-|TRBD2
TGTGCCACCAGCGGTGTAGCGGGGGGAGAGCAGTTCTTC
CATSGVAGGEQFF
>TRBJ1-5|TRBV20-1|once|-
TGCAGTGCTAGATCGGGGGGTCAGCCCCAGCATTTT
CSARSGGQPQHF
>TRBJ1-2|TRBV7-9|-|-
TGTGCCTGCGTAGGCCTATGGGGCTATGGCTACACCTTC
CACVGLWGYGYTF
>TRBJ2-2|TRBV6-2/TRBV6-3|-|-
TGTGCCAGCAGTTTCCGGCTTTACACCGGGGAGCTGTTTTTT
CASSFRLYTGELFF
>TRBJ2-3|TRBV2|-|-
TGTGCCAGCAGTGACCTGTGGAGGTACACAGATACGCAGTATTTT
CASSDLWRYTDTQYF
>TRBJ2-6|TRBV3-1|many|-
TGTGCCAGCAGCCACGCCACTAGCAGAGGGTTCGTCTCTGGGGCCAACGTCCTGACTTTC
CASSHATSRGFVSGANVLTF
>TRBJ2-7|TRBV10-3|medium-sized|TRBD1
TGTGCCATCAGTGATCCGGACAGGGGAGGCTACGAGCAGTACTTC
CAISDPDRGGYEQYF
>TRBJ2-1|TRBV2|many|-
TGTGCCAGCAGTAACTTTGCGGTGCATGAGCAGTTCTTC
CASSNFAVHEQFF
>TRBJ2-3|TRBV20-1|many|-
TGCAGTGCTAGGGACAGATCTTTCACAGATACGCAGTATTTT
CSARDRSFTDTQYF
>TRBJ1-5|TRBV12-3/TRBV12-4|many|-
TGTGCCAGCAGTTCGTTTGAAGGGGATCAGCCCCAGCATTTT
CASSSFEGDQPQHF
>TRBJ1-3|TRBV7-3|many|-
TGTGCCAGCAGCCCGAATCAGGGAAACACCATATATTTT
CASSPNQGNTIYF
>TRBJ1-2|TRBV5-1|-|-
TGCGCCAGCCGAACAAGGACAGAGAATGGCTACACCTTC
CASRTRTENGYTF
>TRBJ2-3|TRBV7-2|many|-
TGTGCCAGCAGCTTAAGGGCCCCGGAGGTCACAGATACGCAGTATTTT
CASSLRAPEVTDTQYF
>TRBJ2-7|TRBV2|-|-
TGTGACAGCAGTGTATTCGGGACATACGAGCAGTACTTC
CDSSVFGTYEQYF
>TRBJ1-6|TRBV12-3/TRBV12-4|medium-sized|TRBD1
TGTGCCAGCAGTAGGACAGGGACCTTTGAGACACCCCTCCACTTT
CASSRTGTFETPLHF
>TRBJ1-5|TRBV3-1|-|-
TGTGCCAGCAGTCAACAGGGTGGGATAAATCAGCCCCAGCATTTT
CASSQQGGINQPQHF
>TRBJ2-3|TRBV27|medium-sized|TRBD1
TGTGCCAGCAGTGTCCCGGGACAGGGGGCAGATACGCAGTATTTT
CASSVPGQGADTQYF
>TRBJ2-3|TRBV12-3/TRBV12-4|-|TRBD2
TGTGCCAGCAGTCCCTTAGCGGGGGGGCCGACAGATACGCAGTATTTT
CASSPLAGGPTDTQYF
>TRBJ2-2|TRBV12-3/TRBV12-4|medium-sized|-
TGTGCCAGCAGTCCCTTGGCCGGGGAGCTGTTTTTT
CASSPLAGELFF
>TRBJ1-2|TRBV20-1|many|-
TGCAGTGCCGCCAGGGCGAACTATGGCTACACCTTC
CSAARANYGYTF
>TRBJ1-2|TRBV28|-|-
TGTGCCAGCAGTCTGCAGAGGTTCTACACCTTC
CASSLQRFYTF
>TRBJ1-1|TRBV6-2/TRBV6-3|-|-
TGTGCCAGCATGGAGTTGGGTGCAGCTTTCTTT
CASMELGAAFF
>TRBJ1-1|TRBV6-1|-|-
TGTGCAAGAAGGTACAGCGGACACTCTGAAGCTTTCTTT
CARRYSGHSEAFF
>TRBJ1-1|TRBV9|-|-
TGTGCCAGCAGCCCCCGTAGTAGTGGCCCGAGGCGGGTAAACACTGAAGCTTTCTTT
CASSPRSSGPRRVNTEAFF
>TRBJ2-1|TRBV9|-|TRBD1
TGTGCCAGCAGCGTCTTAAAGGGGGCAAGAAATGAGCAGTTCTTC
CASSVLKGARNEQFF
>TRBJ1-2|TRBV28|many|-
TGTGCCAGCAGCCGAGGGCCCACCTCGGGGTATGGCTACACCTTC
CASSRGPTSGYGYTF
>TRBJ1-5|TRBV7-6|-|-
TGTGCCAGCAGCTCGTCGGACGATTATAGCAATCAGCCCCAGCATTTT
CASSSSDDYSNQPQHF
>TRBJ1-1|TRBV11-3|-|-
TGTGCCAGCAGCTTAGTGGGTAACACTGAAGCTTTCTTT
CASSLVGNTEAFF
>TRBJ2-7|TRBV9|-|TRBD2
TGTGCCAGCAGCGCCTCGGCTAGCGGGAGTTTCGACGAGCAGTACTTC
CASSASASGSFDEQYF
>TRBJ2-7|TRBV27|many|-
TGTGCCAGCAACATGCTGGGCAGACCCCCTTTGGGGCAGTACTTC
CASNMLGRPPLGQYF
>TRBJ2-1|TRBV9|medium-sized|-
TGTGCCAGCGCGGGGCCTAACTCTGAGCAGTTCTTC
CASAGPNSEQFF
>TRBJ1-1|TRBV20-1|medium-sized|-
TGCAGTGCTAGAGCGAACACTGAAGCTTTCTTT
CSARANTEAFF
>TRBJ1-2|TRBV6-4|-|-
TGTGCCAGCAGAACAGGGCCTAACTATGGCTACACCTTC
CASRTGPNYGYTF
>TRBJ2-1|TRBV27|-|-
TGTGCCAGCAGGGCGGCGGCAAGAAATGAGCAGTTCTTC
CASRAAARNEQFF
>TRBJ2-2|TRBV7-2|many|-
TGTGCCAGCAGAGGATTCCAGGGTCCCCAGGGCTGTGCGAACACCGGGGAGCTGTTTTTT
CASRGFQGPQGCANTGELFF